This T cell receptor beta chain was observed in a study of blood T cell repertoires in COVID-19. Germline-derived CDR1 and CDR2 are MDHEN and SYDVKM. The CDR3 has 15 amino acids. Losses at the gene ends were 3 bases for V and 4 bases for J; bases not matched to a gene: 6. Sequencing used immunoSEQ multiplex PCR; TCRdb keeps in-frame clones, though not all of them. Of about 190,000 clones listed, around four fifths are singletons. The specimen was peripheral blood. The sequence derives from a middle-aged woman with acute or convalescent COVID-19. This chain uses TRBV28 with TRBJ1-3; 7 nucleotides match TRBD1. CDR3 DNA sequence: TGTGCCAGCAGTTTCAGGGGGAGTCCAGGAAACACCATATATTTT. Translation: CASSFRGSPGNTIYF.